This T cell receptor (beta chain) emerged from a study of blood T cell repertoires in COVID-19. Whole-study context: Sites in the United States, Italy and Spain provided acute and convalescent COVID-19 samples. Sample material is recorded as cDNA or gDNA derived from T cells, B-cell-depleted T cells, or PBMCs.

V was cut by 0 bases and J by 2 bases, with 10 bases left in between. Looked up from germline, CDR1 is KGHSH and CDR2 is LQKENI. CDR3 length: 15 amino acids. In the original processing: Amplifying reference gene primers gave estimates of nucleated cell counts. Measured with immunoSEQ multiplex PCR; TCRdb has only the in-frame clones, and not every one. V and J calls and clone size are given by that table; D and trimming were obtained from the DNA. The sample comprises just under 45,000 clones, over 70% of which are singletons, and 1% to 1.5% rests with the top ten. The chain has TRBV18 and TRBJ1-2; D unresolved. The material sequenced was peripheral blood. This sequence was found in a woman in her forties with acute or convalescent COVID-19. The CDR3 region is CASSPPAGSNYGYTF. The CDR3 coding sequence is TGTGCCAGCTCACCACCGGCGGGTTCGAACTATGGCTACACCTTC. The whole variable domain, filled in from reference TRBV18 and TRBJ1-2, reads NAGVMQNPRHLVRRRGQEARLRCSPMKGHSHVYWYRQLPEEGLKFMVYLQKENIIDESGMPKERFSAEFPKEGPSILRIQQVVRGDSAAYFCASSPPAGSNYGYTFGSGTRLTVV.